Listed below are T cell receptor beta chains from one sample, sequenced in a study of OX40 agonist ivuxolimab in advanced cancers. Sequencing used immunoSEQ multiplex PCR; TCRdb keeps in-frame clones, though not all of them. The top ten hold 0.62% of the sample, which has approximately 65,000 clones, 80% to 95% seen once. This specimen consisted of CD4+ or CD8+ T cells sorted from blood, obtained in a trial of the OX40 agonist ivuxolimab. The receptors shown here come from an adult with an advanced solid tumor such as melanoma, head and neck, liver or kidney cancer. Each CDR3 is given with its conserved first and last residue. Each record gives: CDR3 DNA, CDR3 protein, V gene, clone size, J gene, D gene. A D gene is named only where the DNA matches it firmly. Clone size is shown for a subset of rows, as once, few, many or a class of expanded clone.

TGTGCCTGGAGCAAGCGAGACGGATATAATTCACCCCTCCACTTT,CAWSKRDGYNSPLHF,TRBV30,-,TRBJ1-6,-
TGTGCCAGTAGTCCCCCGGGACAGCGGATCTACGAGCAGTACTTC,CASSPPGQRIYEQYF,TRBV19,-,TRBJ2-7,TRBD1
TGTGCCAGCAGCTTGGAGGGACAAACTAACTATGGCTACACCTTC,CASSLEGQTNYGYTF,TRBV5-4,-,TRBJ1-2,-
TGTGCCAGCAGTTTTTTTTATGATAGCAATCAGCCCCAGCATTTT,CASSFFYDSNQPQHF,TRBV27,-,TRBJ1-5,-
TGTGCCAGCAGCTTGATTACTAGCGGGGGGGTAGACAATGAGCAGTTCTTC,CASSLITSGGVDNEQFF,TRBV7-9,-,TRBJ2-1,TRBD2
TGCAGTGCGTTGGGCCATGCGGCCGGCGGGGAGCTGTTTTTT,CSALGHAAGGELFF,TRBV29-1,-,TRBJ2-2,-
TGCGCCAGCAGCTTTTACCGCTCTGGGGCCAACGTCCTGACTTTC,CASSFYRSGANVLTF,TRBV5-1,-,TRBJ2-6,-
TGTGCCTGGACCCTACGACTGGGGGCCGGGGAGCTGTTTTTT,CAWTLRLGAGELFF,TRBV30,-,TRBJ2-2,-
TGTGCCAGCAGGGACAGGGTCTCCAACGAGCAGTACTTC,CASRDRVSNEQYF,TRBV6-1,-,TRBJ2-7,TRBD1
TGCGCCAGCAGTGAGTCGGTTGGCGGTATAGGGCCCCAGCATTTT,CASSESVGGIGPQHF,TRBV10-2,-,TRBJ1-5,-
TGTGCCAGCTCACCACAGGGTGACACTGAAGCTTTCTTT,CASSPQGDTEAFF,TRBV18,-,TRBJ1-1,-
TGTGCCAGCAGCTCCGGACAGGCTTTTAAACAAGAGACCCAGTACTTC,CASSSGQAFKQETQYF,TRBV5-6,-,TRBJ2-5,TRBD1
TGTGCCAGCAGCTTGTATATGAACACCGGGGAGCTGTTTTTT,CASSLYMNTGELFF,TRBV7-3,-,TRBJ2-2,-
TGTGCCAGCAGTGACCCCGGGACAGGGTATCTGAGAGCCAAAAACATTCAGTACTTC,CASSDPGTGYLRAKNIQYF,TRBV6-4,-,TRBJ2-4,TRBD1
TGTGCCTGGGGGGGACAGGGGGCCCAAGAGACCCAGTACTTC,CAWGGQGAQETQYF,TRBV30,few,TRBJ2-5,TRBD1
TGTGCCAGCAGCTACGGACAGGGAGACTACGAGCAGTACTTC,CASSYGQGDYEQYF,TRBV2,-,TRBJ2-7,TRBD1
TGCGCCAGCAGTACGGGGCAAGAGCAGTACTTC,CASSTGQEQYF,TRBV5-1,-,TRBJ2-7,-
TGCGCCAGCAGTGGTTCGACGGTGAGGGGGACTGAAGCTTTCTTT,CASSGSTVRGTEAFF,TRBV10-2,-,TRBJ1-1,-
TGTGCCAGCAGCTTGGAGGGGGCCTATGGCTACACCTTC,CASSLEGAYGYTF,TRBV5-8,-,TRBJ1-2,TRBD1
TGTGCCAGCAGCGCCCACACTGAGGTTGGGGAGCAGTACTTC,CASSAHTEVGEQYF,TRBV6-1,-,TRBJ2-7,-
TGTGCCAGCAGTAGGTCCAGGGGGCAGGAACAGCCCCAGCATTTT,CASSRSRGQEQPQHF,TRBV6-1,-,TRBJ1-5,TRBD1
TGCGCCAGCAGCTCAGGGGATCAACCCCTCCACTTT,CASSSGDQPLHF,TRBV5-1,-,TRBJ1-6,-
TGTGCCTGGCGCCCAGGGGGCGCCTTGAATGAGCAGTTCTTC,CAWRPGGALNEQFF,TRBV30,-,TRBJ2-1,TRBD1
TGTGCCAGCAGCTTAGTTGGAGAAAAACTGTTTTTT,CASSLVGEKLFF,TRBV11-2,-,TRBJ1-4,-
TGTGCCAGTAGTATAGGCAGGGGCGACGAGCAGTACTTC,CASSIGRGDEQYF,TRBV19,few,TRBJ2-7,-
TGTGCCAGCAGCTTATATACCACAGGGGGGGGAGGAGATACGCAGTATTTT,CASSLYTTGGGGDTQYF,TRBV5-6,-,TRBJ2-3,-
TGTGCCAGCAGCTTAGTTTCTTCCCCTGCGGGTGAAAAACTGTTTTTT,CASSLVSSPAGEKLFF,TRBV11-2,once,TRBJ1-4,-
TGTGCCAGCAGCAAAGAAAAGACTAGCGGAGTGGTCAGGGCAGATACGCAGTATTTT,CASSKEKTSGVVRADTQYF,TRBV21-1,-,TRBJ2-3,-
TGTGCCAGCAGCTTAAGCTCAGATAATGAAAAACTGTTTTTT,CASSLSSDNEKLFF,TRBV7-6,-,TRBJ1-4,-
TGTGCCAGCAGTCTTCATTACGAGCAGTACTTC,CASSLHYEQYF,TRBV6-1,-,TRBJ2-7,-
TGTGCCAGCAGCTTATTGGGGGCTTACGAGCAGTACTTC,CASSLLGAYEQYF,TRBV11-1,-,TRBJ2-7,-
TGTGCCAGCGAGTTGGGTAGCGGGAGAACCGGGGAGCTGTTTTTT,CASELGSGRTGELFF,TRBV7-9,-,TRBJ2-2,TRBD2
TGTGCCAGCAGGATACAGGTTCCCACAGAGACCCAGTACTTC,CASRIQVPTETQYF,TRBV7-8,-,TRBJ2-5,-
TGTGCCAGCAGCCTCACATGGGAAACGGGGACTGAAGCTTTCTTT,CASSLTWETGTEAFF,TRBV11-2,-,TRBJ1-1,-
TGTGCCAGCAGTTACGATACGACAGGGCTATATGGCTACACCTTC,CASSYDTTGLYGYTF,TRBV6-5,few,TRBJ1-2,TRBD1
TGTGCCAGCAGCATTGGACAGGGGGCCATTGGTTCCCAAGAGACCCAGTACTTC,CASSIGQGAIGSQETQYF,TRBV5-8,-,TRBJ2-5,TRBD1
TGTGCCAGTACCCCATCGTACCCGAGCTCCTATAATTCACCCCTCCACTTT,CASTPSYPSSYNSPLHF,TRBV19,-,TRBJ1-6,-
TGTGCCAGCAGCTTAAATACAAACCCCACAGATACGCAGTATTTT,CASSLNTNPTDTQYF,TRBV11-1,-,TRBJ2-3,-
TGTGCCAGCAGCGAGGGTGTTAGCTCCTACAATGAGCAGTTCTTC,CASSEGVSSYNEQFF,TRBV9,-,TRBJ2-1,-
TGTGCTAGTGGTTTGGGACAGGGGCGGAACCAAGAGACCCAGTACTTC,CASGLGQGRNQETQYF,TRBV12-5,-,TRBJ2-5,TRBD1
TGTGCCAGCAGCCAACAGCCTAGCGGGGGGGCGGGGGAGACCCAGTACTTC,CASSQQPSGGAGETQYF,TRBV4-2,-,TRBJ2-5,TRBD2
TGTGCCAGCAGCACAAGACAGGACTTCTGGCTCGATACGCAGTATTTT,CASSTRQDFWLDTQYF,TRBV11-1,-,TRBJ2-3,-